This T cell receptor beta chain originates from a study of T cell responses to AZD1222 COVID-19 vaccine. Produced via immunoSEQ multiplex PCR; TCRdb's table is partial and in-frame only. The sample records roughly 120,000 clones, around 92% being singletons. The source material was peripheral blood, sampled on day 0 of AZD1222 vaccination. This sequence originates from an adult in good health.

Here the CDR3 DNA reads TGCGCCAGCCTTGCCCCTCAAGAGACCCAGTACTTC. Translated: CASLAPQETQYF. This chain joins TRBV5-1 and TRBJ2-5; no clear D gene. The CDR3 spans 12 residues. The V gene's germline CDR1 is SGHRS and CDR2 YFSETQ. The germline V and J ends were trimmed by 7 bases and 2 bases, with 9 bases remaining between them.